This T cell receptor (beta chain) stems from a study of human T cells and chemical hapten exposure. Study-level points and caveats: Positive correlation was observed between PT1 expanded TCR counts and patch test score.

Unique molecular identifiers were linked by the library to individual cDNA molecules. One entry per CDR3 protein, called by TCRdb with MiXCR from the RACE reads. In the table there are about 140,000 distinct CDR3 sequences, approximately 12% of which are singletons. CDR1 is LGHNA, CDR2 YNFKEQ, per germline. The CDR3 spans 16 residues. The germline V and J ends were trimmed by 2 bases and 0 bases, with 14 bases remaining between them. Time point: patch test 2, 6 weeks after DPC sensitization. Treatment of the sample: therapeutic diphenylcyclopropenone sensitization with weekly scalp DPC. This clonotype appeared a few times. Its target is unknown.

The sample consisted of whole blood, taken in connection with sensitization to the hapten diphenylcyclopropenone (DPC). The chain recombines TRBV4-2 with TRBJ2-7; a possible D gene is TRBD2 (5 bases). The sequence came from a woman in her 50s with alopecia areata. Some clones in this sample may be carry-over from other donors' samples. CDR3 in DNA: TGTGCCAGCAGCCAAAGCGAAACGGGATCCTCCTACGAGCAGTACTTC. Translated: CASSQSETGSSYEQYF.